These 17 T cell receptor beta chains came from one sample sequenced in a study of graft-versus-host responses after intestinal transplantation. Assay: immunoSEQ multiplex PCR; the TCRdb copy retains only in-frame clones and omits some. The data show roughly 20,000 clones, about 89% seen once. Sequenced material: PBMCs, taken about 240 days after intestinal transplant. The receptors were sampled from a human patient who received an intestinal transplant, so some T cells may come from the graft donor.

In its sample, this clone was seen once. The chain carries TRBV7-9 and TRBJ1-1, with TRBD1 matching over 8 bases. J was trimmed by 1 base and V by 5 bases; bases with no gene match: 6. There are 15 residues in the CDR3. The germline CDR1 and CDR2 sequences are SEHNR and FQNEAQ (reference sequence). The CDR3 here is CASSPRQGTNTEAFF. In DNA form, the CDR3 reads TGTGCCAGCAGCCCCAGACAGGGGACGAACACTGAAGCTTTCTTT.

The V and J genes are TRBV4-2 and TRBJ1-1; D is ambiguous. CDR3 length: 14 residues. V gave up 1 base and J gave up 1 base, with 7 bases separating them. CDR1 is LGHNA, CDR2 YNFKEQ, per germline. The CDR3 DNA reads TGTGCCAGCAGCCAAGTTATAGGGAACACTGAAGCTTTCTTT. This sequence encodes CASSQVIGNTEAFF.

The chain has TRBV7-6 and TRBJ2-7; D perhaps matches TRBD2 (5 bases). Germline CDR1 reads SGHVS; CDR2 reads FNYEAQ. Deletions cut 2 bases from V and 6 bases from J, with 8 bases between. The CDR3 covers 12 residues. CDR3 DNA: TGTGCCAGCAGCTTATCCCGGGGCGAGCAGTACTTC. It specifies CASSLSRGEQYF.

This chain connects TRBV7-6 to TRBJ1-3; D uncertain. The V and J ends lost 5 bases and 4 bases respectively, with 15 bases between them. The CDR3 contains 15 residues. CDR1 and CDR2 (germline): SGHVS, FNYEAQ. For the CDR3, the DNA is TGTGCCAGCAGCCAAGGACCGTCAGACGGAAACACCATATATTTT. It encodes CASSQGPSDGNTIYF.

The chain is built from TRBV2 and TRBJ1-1; D not resolved. V was shortened by 4 bases and J by 7 bases, with 10 bases between the two germline ends. This CDR3 contains 12 residues. Germline values: CDR1 SNHLY, CDR2 FYNNEI. The DNA of the CDR3 is TGTGCCAGCAGTGGAAGGCAGCATGAAGCTTTCTTT. Its protein is CASSGRQHEAFF.

CDR3 residues: CAWSRGGSTDTQYF. CDR3 bases: TGTGCCTGGAGTAGGGGGGGGAGCACAGATACGCAGTATTTT. This chain joins TRBV30 and TRBJ2-3; a weak D match, TRBD2 (7 bases). V was clipped by 2 bases and J by 0 bases, with 9 bases between them. CDR3 length: 14 residues. Germline V gene sequence: CDR1 GTSNPN, CDR2 SVGIG (reference sequence).

A word on this clone: The same CDR3 can be traced to other DNA sequences in this sample. This chain uses TRBV19 with TRBJ1-5; 7 nucleotides align to TRBD1. From germline, CDR1 is LNHDA and CDR2 SQIVND (reference sequence). With 4 bases clipped from V and 0 bases from J, the junction kept 9 bases outside the gene matches. CDR3 length: 17 residues. CDR3 protein: CASSSRDSLISNQPQHF. As DNA, the CDR3 is TGTGCCAGTAGTAGCCGGGACAGCCTTATTAGCAATCAGCCCCAGCATTTT.

The V call is TRBV5-1, the J call TRBJ2-3; TRBD2 aligns across 8 bases. CDR1 is SGHRS and CDR2 is YFSETQ in the germline V gene. V lost 4 bases, J lost 2 bases, and 3 bases stayed unmatched. The CDR3 runs to 14 residues. The CDR3 region is CASSPGLATDTQYF. As DNA, the CDR3 is TGCGCCAGCAGCCCCGGACTAGCCACAGATACGCAGTATTTT. Filled out from reference TRBV5-1 and TRBJ2-3, the complete variable domain reads KAGVTQTPRYLIKTRGQQVTLSCSPISGHRSVSWYQQTPGQGLQFLFEYFSETQRNKGNFPGRFSGRQFSNSRSEMNVSTLELGDSALYLCASSPGLATDTQYFGPGTRLTVL.

This clone was seen once. J is TRBJ2-7 and V is TRBV9; D ambiguous. This CDR3 has 13 residues. Trimming removed 0 bases at V and 5 bases at J, with 9 bases between. Germline V gene sequence: CDR1 SGDLS, CDR2 YYNGEE. In DNA form, the CDR3 reads TGTGCCAGCAGCGTAGCGTCGGAGAACGAGCAGTACTTC. It translates to CASSVASENEQYF.

The chain links TRBV19 to TRBJ2-7, with a tentative D call TRBD2 (7 bases). The germline gives CDR1 LNHDA, CDR2 SQIVND (reference sequence). The CDR3 is made up of 13 amino acids. V lost 5 bases and J lost 2, with 10 bases in between. The DNA for the CDR3 is TGTGCCAGTAGTGCGGGGGCCCCCTACGAGCAGTACTTC. Residues: CASSAGAPYEQYF.

The rearrangement joins TRBV7-9 to TRBJ2-7, with D perhaps matching TRBD1 or TRBD2 (5 bases each). The CDR3 has 15 residues. Germline V gene lookup returns CDR1 SEHNR and CDR2 FQNEAQ (reference sequence). Trimming shortened V by 5 bases and J by 3 bases, and 17 bases separated the two germline ends. The CDR3 bases are TGTGCCAGCAGCCCCCTAGCAGGGCCGAACTACGAGCAGTACTTC. Translation: CASSPLAGPNYEQYF.

This chain connects TRBV27 to TRBJ1-6; TRBD1 is a possible D gene (6 bases). This CDR3 comprises 14 residues. Germline V gene data show CDR1 as MNHEY and CDR2 as SMNVEV (reference sequence). Trimming removed 6 bases at V and 7 bases at J, with 13 bases between. DNA for the CDR3: TGTGCCAGCAGGCCGACAGGAGAAAATTCACCCCTCCACTTT. Translated: CASRPTGENSPLHF.

The V call is TRBV15, the J call TRBJ2-5, with D unresolved. The CDR3 length is 16 residues. The V gene lost 0 bases and the J gene lost 1 base, with 12 bases spanning the gap. Per the germline V gene, CDR1 is LNHNV and CDR2 is YYDKDF (reference sequence). The CDR3 here is CATSREDSFPQETQYF. DNA for the CDR3: TGTGCCACCAGCAGAGAAGATAGCTTCCCCCAAGAGACCCAGTACTTC.

The chain carries TRBV9 and TRBJ2-5, with 8 bases matching TRBD2. Trimming removed 2 bases from V and 4 bases from J; junction bases left unmatched: 7. Germline loops: CDR1 SGDLS, CDR2 YYNGEE. This CDR3 comprises 15 residues. The CDR3 nucleotides read TGTGCCAGCAGCGTTTGGGGTGCGGGGGGAGAGACCCAGTACTTC. As protein: CASSVWGAGGETQYF.

The gene calls are TRBV4-1 and TRBJ1-3; TRBD1 is a possible D gene (5 bases). V was cut by 1 base and J by 8 bases, with 18 bases left in between. From germline, CDR1 is MGHRA and CDR2 YSYEKL. The CDR3 has 16 residues. The CDR3 nucleotides are TGCGCCAGCAGCCAAGGACTGACACGTCGGGACGACACCATATATTTT. This sequence encodes CASSQGLTRRDDTIYF.

This clone was observed a few times. The chain carries TRBV15 and TRBJ2-5; unclear D gene. V lost 4 bases and J 0 bases, leaving 9 bases between the germline ends. The CDR3 totals 14 residues. Germline V gene lookup returns CDR1 LNHNV and CDR2 YYDKDF (reference sequence). The CDR3 DNA is TGTGCCACCAGCACTTTCGACAACCAAGAGACCCAGTACTTC. This translates into CATSTFDNQETQYF. Variable domain in full (rest from reference TRBV15 and TRBJ2-5): DAMVIQNPRYQVTQFGKPVTLSCSQTLNHNVMYWYQQKSSQAPKLLFHYYDKDFNNEADTPDNFQSRRPNTSFCFLDIRSPGLGDTAMYLCATSTFDNQETQYFGPGTRLLVL.

V gene TRBV2 combines with J gene TRBJ1-5; D unclear. The CDR3 loop spans 15 amino acids. V lost 2 bases and J lost 0, with 8 bases in between. Germline loops: CDR1 SNHLY, CDR2 FYNNEI. The CDR3 sequence is CASSERTNSNQPQHF. DNA of the CDR3: TGTGCCAGCAGTGAAAGAACTAATAGCAATCAGCCCCAGCATTTT.